One sample yielded the 30 T cell receptor beta chains listed below, sequenced in a study of blood T cell repertoires in COVID-19. The method was immunoSEQ multiplex PCR; TCRdb's version includes in-frame clones alone and lacks a portion of them. The repertoire holds about 34,000 clones, with more than 70% as singletons. The sequencing sample was made of peripheral blood. Receptors originate from a human donor with active COVID-19. The donor label of this sample is uncertain.

CDR3 in DNA: TGTGCCAGCAGTTACGAGCGGTATTTAATTTCGGGTGAGCAGTTCTTC. Translation gives CASSYERYLISGEQFF. J is TRBJ2-1 and V is TRBV6-2 or TRBV6-3; a weak D match, TRBD2 (5 bases). V gave up 2 bases and J gave up 9 bases, with 20 bases separating them. The CDR3 extends over 16 amino acids. Germline lookup yields CDR1 MNHEY and CDR2 SVGEGT.

Here the CDR3 DNA reads TGTGCCAGCAGTCCCGGACAGGGAGCCTCATACGAGCAGTACTTC. Protein: CASSPGQGASYEQYF. This chain uses TRBV6-2 or TRBV6-3 with TRBJ2-7, with 8 bases lining up with TRBD1. Trimming cost V 5 bases and J 4 bases; bases outside gene matches: 10. From germline, CDR1 is MNHEY and CDR2 SVGEGT. The CDR3 consists of 15 residues.

The rearrangement links TRBV2 to TRBJ2-3; D may be TRBD2 (6 bases). V lost 4 bases and J lost 0, with 8 bases in between. Germline loops: CDR1 SNHLY, CDR2 FYNNEI. The CDR3 length is 14 residues. The CDR3 protein is CASSVGGSTDTQYF. For the CDR3, the DNA is TGTGCCAGCAGTGTTGGGGGGAGCACAGATACGCAGTATTTT.

The rearrangement uses TRBV2 and TRBJ1-5; weak D call: TRBD1 (5 bases). Germline assignment: CDR1 SNHLY and CDR2 FYNNEI. This CDR3 has 13 residues. Here the CDR3 DNA reads TGTGCACGTGGGGGGGTAGGGAATCAGCCCCAGCATTTT. Encoded protein: CARGGVGNQPQHF.

The table lists this clone with a count of one. The V and J genes are TRBV3-1 (or the pseudogene TRBV3-2) and TRBJ1-2; TRBD1 aligns across 7 bases. V lost 4 bases and J lost 7; bases outside the gene matches: 3. Germline-derived CDR1 and CDR2 are LGHDT and YNNKEL (reference sequence). The CDR3 totals 12 residues. CDR3 loop: CASSRGGVGYTF. DNA of the CDR3: TGTGCCAGCAGCCGAGGGGGCGTTGGCTACACCTTC.

This chain connects TRBV7-8 to TRBJ1-6; the match to TRBD1 covers 7 bases. The V gene end was trimmed by 1 base and the J gene end by 10 bases; junction bases not matched to a gene: 1. Germline-derived CDR1 and CDR2 are SGHVS and FQNEAQ. The CDR3 sequence is 13 residues long. DNA of the CDR3: TGTGCCAGCAGCTTAGACAGGGGATCACCCCTCCACTTT. Protein product: CASSLDRGSPLHF.

In its sample, this clone was seen once. The DNA for the CDR3 is TGCAGTGCTAGAGGAGGGACTGAAGCTTTCTTT. This sequence encodes CSARGGTEAFF. The gene calls are TRBV20-1 and TRBJ1-1; D call uncertain. V was trimmed by 1 base and J by 5 bases, leaving 5 bases between them. The CDR3 consists of 11 residues. Germline CDR1 DFQATT, CDR2 SNEGSKA (reference sequence).

The rearrangement links TRBV5-1 to TRBJ1-1; 9 bases are a match to TRBD1. The CDR3 consists of 15 residues. The V segment lost 0 bases and the J segment 4 bases; nucleotides outside the gene matches: 4. Germline values: CDR1 SGHRS, CDR2 YFSETQ. For the CDR3, the DNA is TGCGCCAGCAGCTTGGGACAGGGGGTGGGCACTGAAGCTTTCTTT. Residues: CASSLGQGVGTEAFF.

This chain connects TRBV9 to TRBJ1-6; 7 positions match TRBD1. The CDR3 extends over 18 amino acids. Germline loops: CDR1 SGDLS, CDR2 YYNGEE. The trim removed 0 bases at V and 4 bases at J, leaving 10 bases unmatched. CDR3 residues: CASSVDPQRGLYNSPLHF. Here the CDR3 DNA reads TGTGCCAGCAGCGTAGATCCTCAGAGGGGGCTTTATAATTCACCCCTCCACTTT.

The J gene is TRBJ2-6, the V gene TRBV18; D is unresolved. The CDR3 contains 14 residues. V lost 3 bases to trimming and J lost 0 bases, with 3 bases between them. From germline, CDR1 is KGHSH and CDR2 LQKENI. This CDR3 is CASSPRSGANVLTF. DNA of the CDR3: TGTGCCAGCTCACCCCGCTCTGGGGCCAACGTCCTGACTTTC.

This chain connects TRBV4-2 to TRBJ2-7; 9 nucleotides agree with TRBD2. CDR1 is LGHNA, CDR2 YNFKEQ, per germline. J lost 5 bases, V lost 1 base, and 9 bases had no gene match. The CDR3 is 16 residues long. The CDR3 sequence is CASSQVPLAGLNEQYF. CDR3 in DNA: TGTGCCAGCAGCCAAGTGCCCCTAGCGGGGTTGAACGAGCAGTACTTC.

This chain links TRBV4-3 with TRBJ1-1; D remains unclear. CDR1 LGHNA and CDR2 YSLEER come from the germline V gene. The CDR3 loop spans 15 amino acids. With 3 bases removed from V and 0 bases from J, the gap between germline ends came to 11 bases. In DNA, the CDR3 is TGCGCCAGCAGCCAGGTTCTGGCGGTGAACACTGAAGCTTTCTTT. This gives the protein CASSQVLAVNTEAFF.

The chain employs TRBV6-1 and TRBJ2-7; D ambiguous. The V end lost 3 bases, the J end lost 9 bases, and 6 bases lay between the germline ends. CDR1 is MNHNS and CDR2 is SASEGT in the germline V gene. The CDR3 extends over 10 amino acids. In DNA, the CDR3 is TGTGCCAGCAGTGATCTCGTGCAGTACTTC. It is translated as CASSDLVQYF.

In regard to this clone: A read error may produce the germline difference seen at one junction end. The chain combines TRBV7-7 with TRBJ2-3; 12 nucleotides agree with TRBD2. Germline values: CDR1 SSHAT, CDR2 FNYEAQ (reference sequence). This CDR3 has 18 residues. CDR3 protein: CASSASGGAFGSTDTQYF. In DNA, the CDR3 is TGTGCTAGCAGCGCTAGCGGGGGGGCCTTCGGTAGCACAGATACGCAGTATTTT.

In nucleotides, the CDR3 is TGTGCCAGCAGCCAGGGACAGGGGAACACCGGGGAGCTGTTTTTT. It specifies CASSQGQGNTGELFF. The V gene is TRBV5-4, the J gene TRBJ2-2, with TRBD1 matching 9 bases. Germline trimming cut 4 bases from V and 1 base from J; bases unmatched to any gene: 2. CDR1 is SGHNT and CDR2 is YYREEE in the germline V gene (reference sequence). This CDR3 contains 15 residues.

This CDR3 is CASSPRVNEKLFF. In DNA, the CDR3 is TGTGCCAGCTCACCCCGGGTTAATGAAAAACTGTTTTTT. The V call is TRBV18, the J call TRBJ1-4; D unresolved. In germline, CDR1 is KGHSH, CDR2 LQKENI. V was cut by 3 bases and J by 4 bases, with 6 bases left in between. This CDR3 is built from 13 residues.

The chain uses TRBV10-1 and TRBJ2-5; D possibly corresponds to TRBD2 (7 bases). The V and J ends lost 2 bases and 4 bases respectively, with 14 bases between them. The V gene's germline CDR1 is WNHNN and CDR2 SYGVQD (reference sequence). The CDR3 loop spans 15 amino acids. The CDR3 DNA reads TGCGCCAGCAGTGAGCTGGGGGGGCGAGCAGAGACCCAGTACTTC. This sequence encodes CASSELGGRAETQYF.

In this sample, this clone turned up once. The genes are TRBV7-2 and TRBJ1-6; tentatively, D is TRBD1 (6 bases). There are 16 residues in the CDR3. V lost 1 base to trimming and J lost 4 bases, with 11 bases between them. CDR1 is SGHTA, CDR2 FQGNSA, per germline. CDR3 region: CASSLVDRSYNSPLHF. As DNA, the CDR3 is TGTGCCAGCAGCTTAGTAGACAGGTCGTATAATTCACCCCTCCACTTT.

The rearrangement uses TRBV6-2 or TRBV6-3 and TRBJ2-3; the match to TRBD2 covers 10 bases. Germline CDR1 is MNHEY and CDR2 is SVGEGT. The CDR3 contains 18 residues. V lost 2 bases, J lost 0 bases, and 8 bases stayed unmatched. The CDR3 protein is CASSYTLAGVASTDTQYF. In DNA form, the CDR3 reads TGTGCCAGCAGTTACACCCTAGCGGGGGTCGCTAGCACAGATACGCAGTATTTT.

The rearrangement joins TRBV3-1 (or the pseudogene TRBV3-2) to TRBJ2-5; 9 bases match TRBD1. J lost 3 bases, V lost 0 bases, and 2 bases had no gene match. CDR3 length equals 15 residues. Looked up from germline, CDR1 is LGHDT and CDR2 is YNNKEL (reference sequence). The CDR3 sequence: CASSQDRDREETQYF. The CDR3, as DNA: TGTGCCAGCAGCCAAGACCGGGACAGGGAAGAGACCCAGTACTTC.

Here the CDR3 DNA reads TGTGCCAGCAGCCCGAGATATGGGAGAGAAGATACGCAGTATTTT. This gives the protein CASSPRYGREDTQYF. The chain recombines TRBV7-6 with TRBJ2-3; D is possibly TRBD2 (5 bases). The V end lost 5 bases, the J end lost 5 bases, and 17 bases lay between the germline ends. Germline V CDR1 and CDR2: SGHVS, FNYEAQ. The CDR3 consists of 15 residues.

The V and J genes are TRBV6-1 and TRBJ1-2; D gene ambiguous. Germline V gives CDR1 MNHNS, CDR2 SASEGT. Trimming shortened V by 3 bases and J by 8 bases, and 16 bases separated the two germline ends. The CDR3 sequence is 14 residues long. The CDR3 here is CASSEDWAGWGYTF. The CDR3 DNA is TGTGCCAGCAGTGAGGACTGGGCGGGGTGGGGCTACACCTTC.

This chain joins TRBV9 and TRBJ2-7; 7 bases map to TRBD2. The CDR3 is 16 amino acids. CDR1 and CDR2 (germline): SGDLS, YYNGEE. Germline trimming cut 3 bases from V and 0 bases from J; bases unmatched to any gene: 9. The CDR3: CASSDKRTGGSYEQYF. In nucleotides, the CDR3 is TGTGCCAGCAGCGATAAGCGGACGGGGGGCTCCTACGAGCAGTACTTC. Full variable domain (outside the CDR3, taken from reference TRBV9 and TRBJ2-7): DSGVTQTPKHLITATGQRVTLRCSPRSGDLSVYWYQQSLDQGLQFLIQYYNGEERAKGNILERFSAQQFPDLHSELNLSSLELGDSALYFCASSDKRTGGSYEQYFGPGTRLTVT.

The chain links TRBV7-9 to TRBJ2-3; TRBD1 might be the D (6 bases). The length of the CDR3 is 13 residues. Germline V CDR1 and CDR2: SEHNR, FQNEAQ (reference sequence). V was pared by 5 bases and J by 5 bases, with 11 bases between. CDR3 protein: CASSPQGLDTQYF. Here the CDR3 DNA reads TGTGCCAGCAGCCCTCAGGGGTTAGATACGCAGTATTTT. Full variable domain (outside the CDR3, taken from reference TRBV7-9 and TRBJ2-3): DTGVSQNPRHKITKRGQNVTFRCDPISEHNRLYWYRQTLGQGPEFLTYFQNEAQLEKSRLLSDRFSAERPKGSFSTLEIQRTEQGDSAMYLCASSPQGLDTQYFGPGTRLTVL.

The genes are TRBV7-8 and TRBJ2-3, with TRBD1 identical over 7 bases. Trimming removed 1 base from V and 3 bases from J; junction bases left unmatched: 13. The CDR3 contains 18 residues. The germline CDR1 and CDR2 sequences are SGHVS and FQNEAQ. CDR3 sequence: CASSLGVGGQRATDTQYF. The CDR3, as DNA: TGTGCCAGCAGCTTAGGGGTTGGGGGACAGAGAGCAACAGATACGCAGTATTTT. Supplemented by reference TRBV7-8 and TRBJ2-3, the full variable domain reads GAGVSQSPRYKVAKRGQDVALRCDPISGHVSLFWYQQALGQGPEFLTYFQNEAQLDKSGLPSDRFFAERPEGSVSTLKIQRTQQEDSAVYLCASSLGVGGQRATDTQYFGPGTRLTVL.

The J gene is TRBJ2-1, the V gene TRBV5-1, with TRBD1 identical over 9 bases. J was trimmed by 7 bases and V by 3 bases; bases with no gene match: 8. CDR3 length: 15 amino acids. CDR1 and CDR2 from the germline V gene are SGHRS and YFSETQ. CDR3 loop: CASSYVQGARNEQFF. CDR3 bases: TGCGCCAGCAGCTATGTACAGGGGGCGCGAAATGAGCAGTTCTTC.

The V and J genes are TRBV18 and TRBJ1-2, with TRBD1 as a possible D gene (5 bases). The germline V and J ends were trimmed by 3 bases and 7 bases, with 18 bases remaining between them. Germline V CDR1 and CDR2: KGHSH, LQKENI. CDR3 length equals 15 residues. The CDR3 loop is CASSPVSARVGGYTF. Here the CDR3 DNA reads TGTGCCAGCTCACCTGTGTCTGCCAGGGTCGGTGGCTACACCTTC. Full variable domain (rest looked up from reference TRBV18 and TRBJ1-2): NAGVMQNPRHLVRRRGQEARLRCSPMKGHSHVYWYRQLPEEGLKFMVYLQKENIIDESGMPKERFSAEFPKEGPSILRIQQVVRGDSAAYFCASSPVSARVGGYTFGSGTRLTVV.

The V call is TRBV19, the J call TRBJ2-1, with D maybe TRBD1 (6 bases). V was shortened by 1 base and J by 12 bases, with 10 bases between the two germline ends. The CDR3 contains 12 residues. Germline CDR1 is LNHDA and CDR2 is SQIVND (reference sequence). The CDR3 nucleotides read TGTGCCAGTAGTATAGGGGGGCGGGCGCAGTTCTTC. The encoded protein is CASSIGGRAQFF.

This clone was detected only once. The gene calls are TRBV19 and TRBJ2-7; 10 bases are shared with TRBD2. The germline CDR1 and CDR2 sequences are LNHDA and SQIVND (reference sequence). V shed 5 bases, J shed 4 bases, and the junction held 5 bases outside the gene matches. The CDR3 covers 14 residues. The CDR3: CASSFSGGSYEQYF. The CDR3 DNA follows: TGTGCCAGTAGTTTTAGCGGGGGGTCTTACGAGCAGTACTTC.

This clone was observed a handful of times. This sequence joins TRBV6-6 and TRBJ2-5, with 9 positions matching TRBD2. The CDR3 is 14 amino acids. V shed 2 bases, J shed 4 bases, and the junction held 2 bases outside the gene matches. Germline loops: CDR1 MNHNY, CDR2 SVGAGI (reference sequence). CDR3 protein: CASSYGLASETQYF. The CDR3 bases are TGTGCCAGCAGTTACGGACTAGCGTCAGAGACCCAGTACTTC.